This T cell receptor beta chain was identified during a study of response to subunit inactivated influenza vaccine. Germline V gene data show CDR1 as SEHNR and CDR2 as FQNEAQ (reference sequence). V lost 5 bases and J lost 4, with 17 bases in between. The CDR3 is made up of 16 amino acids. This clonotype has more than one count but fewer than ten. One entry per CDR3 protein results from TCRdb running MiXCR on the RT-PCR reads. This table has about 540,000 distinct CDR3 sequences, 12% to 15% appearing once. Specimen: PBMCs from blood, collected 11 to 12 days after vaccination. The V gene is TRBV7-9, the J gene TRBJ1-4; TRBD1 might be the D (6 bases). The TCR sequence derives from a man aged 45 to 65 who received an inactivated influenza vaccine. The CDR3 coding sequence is TGTGCCAGCAGCACGACAGGAGGATTCGTTAATGAAAAACTGTTTTTT. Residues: CASSTTGGFVNEKLFF.